This entry lists 14 T cell receptor beta chains sequenced from one sample in a study of T cells after yellow fever vaccination. TCRdb recomputed calls from the 5' RACE reads with MiXCR, one row per CDR3 protein. The sample holds 400,000 or so distinct CDR3 sequences, around a tenth seen once. Sequencing used PBMCs, obtained on the day of the first yellow fever vaccination. These receptor sequences come from a man younger than 30 who received the YFV17D yellow fever vaccine.

This clonotype was seen only a few times. The chain carries TRBV4-2 and TRBJ2-3, with D tentatively TRBD1 (8 bases). CDR3 length equals 16 residues. Germline CDR1 and CDR2: LGHNA and YNFKEQ. V was cut by 0 bases and J by 6 bases, with 16 bases left in between. CDR3 DNA: TGTGCCAGCAGCCAAGATCAGGGGGCCGGGGGGGATACGCAGTATTTT. This sequence encodes CASSQDQGAGGDTQYF.

The chain links TRBV24-1 to TRBJ2-1; possibly TRBD2 for D (7 bases). The V end was cut by 5 bases, the J end by 7 bases, with 20 bases between. Germline assignment: CDR1 KGHDR and CDR2 SFDVKD. The CDR3 totals 16 residues. CDR3 DNA sequence: TGTGCCACCAGTGCGGGGTTAGGGGGGGATTTGAATGAGCAGTTCTTC. Its translation is CATSAGLGGDLNEQFF.

This clonotype has only a few counts. The J gene is TRBJ1-2, the V gene TRBV12-3 or TRBV12-4; D gene unclear. V was cut by 6 bases and J by 0 bases, with 11 bases left in between. This CDR3 is built from 14 residues. CDR3 coding DNA: TGTGCCAGCAGCCCGACTTATCCTAACTATGGCTACACCTTC. Its protein product is CASSPTYPNYGYTF.

This clonotype was seen only a few times. The J gene is TRBJ2-3, the V gene TRBV12-3 or TRBV12-4; 8 bases align to TRBD2. V gave up 8 bases and J gave up 5 bases; unmatched junction bases: 12. The CDR3 is 15 amino acids. Here the CDR3 DNA reads TGTGCCAGCTGCTGCCGGGGGGGGGGGAAAGATACGCAGTATTTT. Its translation is CASCCRGGGKDTQYF.

The CDR3 sequence: CASSDGGPGNEQFF. The CDR3 bases are TGTGCCAGCAGTGACGGGGGCCCCGGCAATGAGCAGTTCTTC. The chain employs TRBV6-4 and TRBJ2-1; tentatively, D is TRBD1 (6 bases). The V gene's germline CDR1 is MRHNA and CDR2 SNTAGT. There are 14 residues in the CDR3. The ends were cut back, 2 bases at V and 6 bases at J, with 11 bases in the middle.

This chain uses TRBV7-2 with TRBJ2-3; the match to TRBD1 covers 9 bases. The CDR3 runs 15 residues. The V gene end was trimmed by 1 base and the J gene end by 5 bases; junction bases not matched to a gene: 4. Germline CDR1 and CDR2: SGHTA and FQGNSA. The CDR3 DNA reads TGTGCCAGCAGCTTAGGGACAGGGGTTGGAGATACGCAGTATTTT. Its protein is CASSLGTGVGDTQYF.

The chain is built from TRBV4-2 and TRBJ2-3, with TRBD2 as a possible D gene (6 bases). The germline V gene encodes CDR1 LGHNA and CDR2 YNFKEQ. CDR3 length: 16 amino acids. With 4 bases removed from V and 2 bases from J, the gap between germline ends came to 16 bases. CDR3 amino acids: CASSLKISGTTDTQYF. CDR3 in DNA: TGTGCCAGCAGCCTCAAAATTAGCGGTACCACAGATACGCAGTATTTT.

This clonotype was observed a few times. The chain recombines TRBV24-1 with TRBJ1-2; a possible D gene is TRBD1 (5 bases). This CDR3 is built from 15 residues. The germline V and J ends were trimmed by 4 bases and 5 bases, with 16 bases remaining between them. Germline assignment: CDR1 KGHDR and CDR2 SFDVKD. This chain's CDR3 is CATSEYTGTGYGYTF. The CDR3, as DNA: TGTGCCACCAGTGAGTACACCGGGACTGGATATGGCTACACCTTC.

The V gene is TRBV3-1, the J gene TRBJ2-2; D is undetermined. CDR3 length: 13 residues. Germline V gene data show CDR1 as LGHDT and CDR2 as YNNKEL (reference sequence). The V and J ends lost 4 bases and 7 bases respectively, with 10 bases between them. The CDR3 nucleotides read TGTGCCAGCAGCCGCGGTGGGGACGGGGAGCTGTTTTTT. Protein sequence: CASSRGGDGELFF.

This clonotype was picked up many times. This rearrangement joins TRBV7-2 to TRBJ2-3; TRBD2 matches 7 bases. The junction had 3 bases not matched to a gene; V was cut back by 3 bases and J by 0 bases. Germline lookup yields CDR1 SGHTA and CDR2 FQGNSA. The CDR3 is 15 residues long. The CDR3 coding sequence is TGTGCCAGCAGCTTCCTAGCGGACAGCACAGATACGCAGTATTTT. Translation: CASSFLADSTDTQYF.

This clonotype was observed many times. The gene calls are TRBV7-2 and TRBJ2-7; 11 bases match TRBD1. CDR3 length: 15 amino acids. J lost 2 bases, V lost 1 base, and 1 base had no gene match. CDR1 is SGHTA, CDR2 FQGNSA, per germline. The CDR3 coding sequence is TGTGCCAGCAGCTTAGGGGGACAGGGGGCCTACGAGCAGTACTTC. As protein: CASSLGGQGAYEQYF.

The gene calls are TRBV28 and TRBJ2-7; TRBD2 matches at 10 bases. The germline V gene has CDR1 MDHEN and CDR2 SYDVKM. The CDR3 is made up of 15 amino acids. The trim removed 6 bases at V and 5 bases at J, leaving 10 bases unmatched. The DNA of the CDR3 is TGTGCCAGCAGAGGACTAGCGGCCCCCGGGAACGAGCAGTACGTC. The encoded protein is CASRGLAAPGNEQYV.

This clonotype was observed a handful of times. This chain joins TRBV5-1 and TRBJ2-6; D uncertain. From germline, CDR1 is SGHRS and CDR2 YFSETQ. This CDR3 spans 15 amino acids. Trimming left V 0 bases short and J 13 bases short, with 17 bases between. CDR3 residues: CASSLAGRPSVVLTF. CDR3 DNA: TGCGCCAGCAGCTTGGCCGGGCGCCCCTCCGTGGTCCTGACTTTC.

The chain links TRBV6-2 or TRBV6-3 to TRBJ1-4, with D maybe TRBD1 (6 bases). CDR1 and CDR2 (germline): MNHEY, SVGEGT. The CDR3 has 14 amino acids. V was clipped by 3 bases and J by 7 bases, with 12 bases between them. Written as DNA, the CDR3 is TGTGCCAGCAGTTATCAGGGGAGTCGTGAAAAACTGTTTTTT. The encoded protein is CASSYQGSREKLFF.